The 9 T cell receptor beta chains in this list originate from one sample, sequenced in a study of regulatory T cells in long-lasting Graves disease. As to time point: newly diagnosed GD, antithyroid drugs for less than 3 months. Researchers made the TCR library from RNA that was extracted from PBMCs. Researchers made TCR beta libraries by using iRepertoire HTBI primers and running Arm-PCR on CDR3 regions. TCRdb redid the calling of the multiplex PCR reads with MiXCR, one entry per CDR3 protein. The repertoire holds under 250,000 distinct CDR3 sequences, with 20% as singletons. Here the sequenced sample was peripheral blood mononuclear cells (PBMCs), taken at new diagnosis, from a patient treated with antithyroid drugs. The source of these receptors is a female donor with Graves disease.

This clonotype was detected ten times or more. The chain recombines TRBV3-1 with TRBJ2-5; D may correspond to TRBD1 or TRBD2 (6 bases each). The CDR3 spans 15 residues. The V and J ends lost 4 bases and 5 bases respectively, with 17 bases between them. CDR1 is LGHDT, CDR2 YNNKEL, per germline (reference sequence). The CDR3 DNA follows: TGTGCCAGCAGCCTGACTAAAGGGGGGCCGGAGACCCAGTACTTC. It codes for CASSLTKGGPETQYF.

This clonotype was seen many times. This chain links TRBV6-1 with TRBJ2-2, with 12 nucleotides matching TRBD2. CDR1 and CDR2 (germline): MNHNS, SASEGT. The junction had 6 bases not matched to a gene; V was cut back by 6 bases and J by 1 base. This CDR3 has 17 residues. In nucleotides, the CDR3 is TGTGCCAGCAGACAACCACTAGCGGGGGGGAACACCGGGGAGCTGTTTTTT. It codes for CASRQPLAGGNTGELFF.

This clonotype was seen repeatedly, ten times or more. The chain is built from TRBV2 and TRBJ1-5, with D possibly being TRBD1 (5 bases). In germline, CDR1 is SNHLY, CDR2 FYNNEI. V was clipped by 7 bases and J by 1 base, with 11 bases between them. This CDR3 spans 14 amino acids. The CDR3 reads CASTGEGSNQPQHF. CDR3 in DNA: TGTGCCAGCACGGGGGAGGGGAGCAATCAGCCCCAGCATTTT.

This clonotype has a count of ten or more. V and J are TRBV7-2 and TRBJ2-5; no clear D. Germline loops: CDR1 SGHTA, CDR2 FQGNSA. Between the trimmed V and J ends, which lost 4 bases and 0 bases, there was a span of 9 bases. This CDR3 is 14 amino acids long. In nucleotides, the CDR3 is TGTGCCAGCAGCTCTCCGGGCTACCAAGAGACCCAGTACTTC. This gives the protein CASSSPGYQETQYF.

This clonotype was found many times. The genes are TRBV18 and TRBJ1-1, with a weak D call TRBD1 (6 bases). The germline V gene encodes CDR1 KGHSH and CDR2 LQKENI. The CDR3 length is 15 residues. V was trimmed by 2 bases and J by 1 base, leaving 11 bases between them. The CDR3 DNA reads TGTGCCAGCTCACCATTCGGGGGCAAGAACACTGAAGCTTTCTTT. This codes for CASSPFGGKNTEAFF.

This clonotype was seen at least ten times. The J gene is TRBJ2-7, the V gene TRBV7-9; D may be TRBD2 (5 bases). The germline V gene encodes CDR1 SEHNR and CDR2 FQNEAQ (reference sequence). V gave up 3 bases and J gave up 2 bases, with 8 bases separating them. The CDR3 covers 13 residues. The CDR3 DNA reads TGTGCCAGCAGCTTTTCTAGCCCCTACGAGCAGTACTTC. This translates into CASSFSSPYEQYF.

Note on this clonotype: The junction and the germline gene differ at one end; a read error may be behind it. This CDR3 is CASSQEERRTDTQYF. The CDR3 DNA reads TGCGCCAGCAGCCAAGAGGAGCGGCGCACAGATACGCAGTATTTT. The rearrangement joins TRBV7-2 to TRBJ2-3, with D possibly TRBD2 on 5 matching bases. Germline V CDR1 and CDR2: SGHTA, FQGNSA. This CDR3 contains 15 residues.

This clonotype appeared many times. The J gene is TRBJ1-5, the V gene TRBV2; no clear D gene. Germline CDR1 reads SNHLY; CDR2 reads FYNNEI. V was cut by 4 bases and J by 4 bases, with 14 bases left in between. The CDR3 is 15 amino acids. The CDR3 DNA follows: TGTGCCAGCAGTGCGGAGGACCTGGAGAATCAGCCCCAGCATTTT. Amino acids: CASSAEDLENQPQHF.

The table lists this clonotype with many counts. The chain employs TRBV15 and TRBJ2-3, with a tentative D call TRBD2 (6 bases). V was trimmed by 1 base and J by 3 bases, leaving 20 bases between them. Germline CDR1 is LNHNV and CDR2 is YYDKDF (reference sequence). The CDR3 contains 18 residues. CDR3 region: CATSRGGGIKRVTDTQYF. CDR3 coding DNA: TGTGCCACCAGCAGAGGGGGAGGTATTAAGCGGGTGACAGATACGCAGTATTTT.